What follows are 9 T cell receptor beta chains derived from one specimen sequenced in a study of OX40 agonist ivuxolimab in advanced cancers. Assay used: immunoSEQ multiplex PCR; TCRdb lists only in-frame clones, some missing. The top ten clones hold 0.3% to 0.45% of a sample with some 45,000 clones, approximately 84% of them seen once. This specimen consisted of CD4+ or CD8+ T cells sorted from blood, obtained in a trial of the OX40 agonist ivuxolimab. Source of these receptors: an adult with an advanced solid tumor such as melanoma, head and neck, liver or kidney cancer.

The J gene is TRBJ2-2, the V gene TRBV5-4; TRBD1 matches at 7 bases. The CDR3 has 17 amino acids. V gave up 2 bases and J gave up 2 bases; unmatched junction bases: 9. In germline, CDR1 is SGHNT, CDR2 YYREEE (reference sequence). The CDR3 reads CASSFAAQGPNTGELFF. In nucleotides, the CDR3 is TGTGCCAGCAGCTTCGCGGCACAGGGGCCAAACACCGGGGAGCTGTTTTTT.

This chain links TRBV4-1 with TRBJ2-5; D might be TRBD1 (6 bases). The CDR3 runs to 15 residues. Germline V gives CDR1 MGHRA, CDR2 YSYEKL. The germline V and J ends were trimmed by 1 base and 0 bases, with 9 bases remaining between them. CDR3 amino acids: CASSQGQVYQETQYF. The CDR3 region has the DNA TGCGCCAGCAGCCAAGGACAGGTGTACCAAGAGACCCAGTACTTC.

This clone appeared a single time. The chain joins TRBV6-5 to TRBJ2-7; no definite D call. CDR1 is MNHEY, CDR2 SVGAGI, per germline. This CDR3 contains 13 residues. V was trimmed by 7 bases and J by 3 bases, leaving 13 bases between them. The CDR3 region is CASKRAGVYEQYF. Here the CDR3 DNA reads TGTGCCAGCAAACGCGCTGGGGTCTACGAGCAGTACTTC.

The rearrangement joins TRBV28 to TRBJ2-3, with a possible D match to TRBD1 (6 bases). V gave up 3 bases and J gave up 3 bases, with 19 bases separating them. The germline gives CDR1 MDHEN, CDR2 SYDVKM. The CDR3 length is 17 residues. CDR3 sequence reads: CASSFYQGKIGTDTQYF. As DNA, the CDR3 is TGTGCCAGCAGTTTTTACCAGGGGAAGATAGGTACAGATACGCAGTATTTT.

This chain connects TRBV18 to TRBJ1-1; no clear D. Germline assignment: CDR1 KGHSH and CDR2 LQKENI. The V end lost 2 bases, the J end lost 1 base, and 11 bases lay between the germline ends. This CDR3 comprises 15 residues. The CDR3 DNA reads as TGTGCCAGCTCACCAGACGTACTAGGGAACACTGAAGCTTTCTTT. This encodes CASSPDVLGNTEAFF.

The gene calls are TRBV19 and TRBJ1-5; tentatively, D is TRBD1 (5 bases). The germline V and J ends were trimmed by 3 bases and 0 bases, with 15 bases remaining between them. Germline V CDR1 and CDR2: LNHDA, SQIVND (reference sequence). The CDR3 runs 17 residues. The CDR3 sequence is CASSIGSRGRSNQPQHF. The CDR3, as DNA: TGTGCCAGTAGTATTGGGAGTCGGGGCCGTAGCAATCAGCCCCAGCATTTT. The whole variable domain, filled in from reference TRBV19 and TRBJ1-5, reads DGGITQSPKYLFRKEGQNVTLSCEQNLNHDAMYWYRQDPGQGLRLIYYSQIVNDFQKGDIAEGYSVSREKKESFPLTVTSAQKNPTAFYLCASSIGSRGRSNQPQHFGDGTRLSIL.

Only one count was recorded for this clone. The chain employs TRBV2 and TRBJ2-2; tentatively, D is TRBD1 or TRBD2 (5 bases each). The V end lost 11 bases, the J end lost 0 bases, and 16 bases lay between the germline ends. CDR3 size: 15 residues. Germline V lookup: CDR1 SNHLY, CDR2 FYNNEI. CDR3 sequence (DNA): TGTGCCGGCACAAGGGGAGTGGCGAACACCGGGGAGCTGTTTTTT. This translates into CAGTRGVANTGELFF.

The rearrangement links TRBV28 to TRBJ2-1, with D perhaps TRBD2 (7 bases). The ends were cut back, 4 bases at V and 8 bases at J, with 21 bases in the middle. CDR1 is MDHEN and CDR2 is SYDVKM in the germline V gene. The CDR3 contains 16 residues. The CDR3 bases are TGTGCCAGCAGTTCCCTGGGGGCGGGAGCTGGCGATGAGCAGTTCTTC. Encoded protein: CASSSLGAGAGDEQFF.

The rearrangement joins TRBV11-3 to TRBJ2-1; TRBD1 or TRBD2 may be the D gene (5 bases each). The germline V gene encodes CDR1 SGHNT and CDR2 YENEEA. The CDR3 contains 13 residues. Trimming removed 0 bases from V and 10 bases from J, with 10 bases in between. CDR3 sequence (DNA): TGTGCCAGCAGCTTAGAGTTTCGGGGCGAGCAGTTCTTC. This encodes CASSLEFRGEQFF. The whole variable domain, filled in from reference TRBV11-3 and TRBJ2-1, reads EAGVVQSPRYKIIEKKQPVAFWCNPISGHNTLYWYLQNLGQGPELLIRYENEEAVDDSQLPKDRFSAERLKGVDSTLKIQPAELGDSAVYLCASSLEFRGEQFFGPGTRLTVL.